The following is a T cell receptor (beta chain) sequence with its context. What it binds is not known. CDR1 SGHTA and CDR2 FQGNSA come from the germline V gene. After removal of 5 bases from V and 6 bases from J, the junction contained 5 bases not matched to a gene. CDR3 size: 14 residues. Every bit of the isolated RNA underwent reverse transcription, so sequencing read expressed TCRB transcripts. Repertoires were generated with immunoSEQ multiplex PCR, while TCRdb's copy carries only in-frame clones and drops some. The profile shows approximately 250,000 clones, about 24% of them singletons. The single heparinised draw taken from each donor contained approximately 100 mL of blood on average. CD45RO/CCR7/CD25/CD127/CD95/CD27 separated CD4+ naive, central memory, regulatory and stem cell-like memory cells by sorting. Sorted populations all exceeded 95% purity. These data come from a study of beta chain features in type 1 diabetes. At the level of the study: Healthy donors and patients had similar age, gender and cell yields. Study observations and caveats: There was a moderate but significant shortening of TCRB CDR3s in all four CD4+ subsets of Type 1 diabetes patients.

This chain uses TRBV7-2 with TRBJ2-2; 8 nucleotides agree with TRBD2. The TCR sequence derives from a woman between 25 and 40 years old with type 1 diabetes. The sequenced sample consisted of naive CD4+ T cells from blood. This CDR3 is CASSPHSGAGELFF. In DNA form, the CDR3 reads TGTGCCAGCAGCCCTCATAGCGGGGCCGGGGAGCTGTTTTTT.